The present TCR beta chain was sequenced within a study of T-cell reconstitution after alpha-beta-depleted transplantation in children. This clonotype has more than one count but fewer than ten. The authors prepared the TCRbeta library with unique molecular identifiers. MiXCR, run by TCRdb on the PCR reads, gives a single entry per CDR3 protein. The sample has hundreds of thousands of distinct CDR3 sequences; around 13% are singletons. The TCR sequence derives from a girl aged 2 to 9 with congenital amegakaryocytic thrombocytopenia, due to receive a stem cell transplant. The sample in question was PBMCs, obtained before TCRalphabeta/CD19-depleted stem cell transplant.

CDR3 sequence reads: CASKDPGANTEAFF. CDR3 DNA sequence: TGTGCCAGCAAAGATCCAGGTGCGAACACTGAAGCTTTCTTT. The chain carries TRBV6-2 or TRBV6-3 and TRBJ1-1; D is uncertain. This CDR3 region has 14 residues. CDR1 is MNHEY, CDR2 SVGEGT, per germline. Deletions cut 7 bases from V and 1 base from J, with 13 bases between.